This T cell receptor beta chain was identified during a study of cytomegalovirus exposure and HLA in healthy donors (dated by TCRdb to the late 2010s). Study-level background: An earlier analysis of 550 to 700 of the donors reported 276 Gb of sequence data and around 110 million unique TCR beta sequences from some 180 million T cells. Approximately 310 gigabases of sequencing data and some 85 million unique TCR sequences were included in an early release covering 500 to 750 HLA-typed donors. Among the approximately 400 genotyped donors, around 81% belonged to the genetic ancestry cluster associated with self-reported Caucasian donors. The aim of the study was to test whether cataloging public T cell receptors could identify signatures of past pathogen exposure. The study profiled the T cell repertoires of about 640 subjects by immunosequencing and related them to cytomegalovirus serostatus. In addition to the first cohort of 650 to 750 subjects, a separate validation cohort of 130 or so different subjects was used. To predict cytomegalovirus infection status, the study brought together high-throughput TCR immunosequencing, statistical association of individual TCRs with disease status, and machine learning. A later analysis re-examined previously published TCR beta repertoires from 500 to 700 donors and added high-resolution HLA genotyping to investigate patterns of TCR occurrence. Rather than using new phenotypic data, the later analysis identified candidate immune exposures from TCR beta sequences and from how often those sequences occurred across donors. An earlier analysis of fewer than 750 of the donors used high-throughput TCR beta sequencing to judge whether each TCR beta V gene segment behaved as functional or pseudogenic. Alongside the repertoire data, information on donor age, sex, ethnicity and CMV serostatus was compiled. A later genetic analysis used genome-wide SNP genotypes for about 65% of the 666 donors, treating that subset as a discovery cohort. Every repertoire in the discovery cohort had been generated on one and the same sequencing platform. HLA typing included class I and class II loci at four-digit resolution. Typing coverage differed by locus: A, B, C, DRB1 and DQB1 were typed in roughly 620-640 donors, DQA1 in about 550, DPA1 in 600 to 610, and DPB1 in 400 to 480. Because of strong linkage in the cohort, five DR-DQ haplotypes were treated as single units for association and clustering. Across 300 to 500 genotyped donors of the cohort, an average of about 250,000 unique TCR beta nucleotide sequences per donor were sequenced, and approximately 17% of those sequences were non-productive. Study-wide findings and limitations: Because HLA typing was missing for some donors at each locus, association tests included only the typed subset. According to a later analysis, TCR association rates differed among HLA loci, with DRB1 alleles showing the most associated TCRs and HLA-C alleles showing the fewest. When HLA alleles, especially DR and DQ, strongly co-occurred, attributing TCR associations to individual alleles was difficult. The only immune exposure information available for the cohort was CMV serostatus. In a later genetic analysis, fewer N-insertions in productive TCRs were reported among donors in an Asian-associated ancestry cluster than the roughly 700-donor mean. In vitro tests confirmed that a few of the cytomegalovirus-associated TCR beta chains recognize cytomegalovirus antigens. The study listed over 150 TCR beta chains as associated with cytomegalovirus. The classifier was reported to diagnose cytomegalovirus status with high specificity and sensitivity in both the original and validation cohorts. A further reported finding was that TCR beta sequences accurately predicted the HLA-A and HLA-B alleles for most subjects in the first cohort. A later analysis found that most CMV-associated TCR beta chains appeared HLA-restricted, with HLA associations seemingly driven largely by CMV exposure. A later analysis reported that several top co-occurrence clusters appeared linked to parvovirus B19, influenza, CMV and Epstein-Barr virus. Linkage disequilibrium might explain the correlated functional status among segregating V segments, but an unknown experimental factor could not be excluded. The authors suggested that the approach could potentially be generalized to other disease states and immunological phenotypes. The earlier analysis of 587 of the donors excluded around 17 rarely observed V segments, including chromosome 9 orphons, because counts were too low. The sequencing pipeline was judged likely to have produced a cluster of highly shared sequence variants as a technical artifact. Presence/absence analyses assumed roughly uniform sequencing depth across donors, an assumption that may not hold. At a false discovery rate of 0.05, a later analysis linked 15,000 to 20,000 TCR beta sequences to specific HLA alleles. In an earlier analysis of a few hundred of the donors, most TCR beta V segments were observed in productive rearrangements about 87% or about 30% of the time, broadly matching IMGT annotations. An association between a missense DCLRE1C variant and V-gene and J-gene trimming of TCR beta chains was found in a later genetic analysis and replicated in an independent cohort. In a later analysis, HLA-associated TCR beta chains were found to be more clonally expanded and to have lower generation probabilities than equally common non-associated chains. This cohort had only TCR beta chains sequenced, and the lack of alpha or paired-chain data limited which features could be detected. Most TCR sequences were seen in very few donors, while some public TCRs were found in many individuals.

The cohort comprised fewer than 750 healthy bone marrow donors. Cohort members were all nominally healthy when sampled, although unrecorded immune exposures were likely present. The donor was CMV seronegative and belonged to the group of over 350 seronegative cohort members. A peripheral blood sample was collected from each donor, and TCR beta sequencing was performed on peripheral blood mononuclear cells. Genomic DNA was extracted from the blood cell samples with the Qiagen DNeasy Blood Extraction Kit. In the case of this clone: Which antigen it targets is not known. An end of the junction does not agree with germline; a read error may underlie this.

Library creation used the immunoSEQ multiplex PCR assay. For the multiplex PCR, a mixture combining 60 forward primers for TCR Vbeta segments and 13 reverse primers for TCR Jbeta segments was used. Amplification of the CDR3 region of rearranged TCR beta genes was performed with a multiplex PCR assay on genomic DNA. On the Illumina HiSeq System, the amplified TCR beta libraries were sequenced as 87-base-pair reads. In the original analysis: A later analysis tallied about 77 million unique TCR beta chains across the roughly 610 repertoires, and around 9.9 million of those chains were shared by two or more donors. Raw reads were error-corrected and collapsed into unique sequences with a nearest-neighbor algorithm that merged closely related sequences to remove PCR and sequencing errors. To assign V, D and J gene segments, CDR3 sequences were aligned to IMGT reference sequences. Each retained sequence needed at least a six-nucleotide match to both a V gene segment and a J gene segment. A rearrangement was called productive if the CDR3 had no stop codons and remained in frame with V and J, and every other rearrangement was called non-productive. Following IMGT convention, CDR3 was defined as the stretch from the second conserved V-encoded cysteine to the conserved J-encoded phenylalanine. Sequences without an unambiguous match to a single V gene segment were excluded from the earlier analysis of 450 to 750 of the donors. An earlier analysis of fewer than 650 of the donors classified V segments as functional when productive rearrangements were above 56.7% and as segregating when the standard deviation between donors was above 5%. A statistical classification framework was built to diagnose cytomegalovirus status from the catalog of TCR beta chain sequences. In a later analysis, TCR nucleotide sequences were compared against IMGT/GENE-DB human TR gene sequences so that V and J genes could be assigned. In a later analysis, CDR3 sequences and most-parsimonious VDJ recombination scenarios were assigned using the TCRdist pipeline. A later analysis defined each TCR beta chain by its CDR3 amino acid sequence plus V-gene family, and excluded reads lacking a unique V-gene family. A later analysis removed 500 to 600 highly shared, low-generation-probability nucleotide sequences to deal with suspected cross-contamination and a sequencing artifact. A later analysis calculated a clonal expansion index for each public chain from normalized within-repertoire ranks of inferred template counts. Generation probabilities in a later analysis came from a VDJ recombination model fitted to out-of-frame rearrangements, and those results were checked against IGoR. Hypergeometric tests were used in a later analysis to score TCR-TCR, TCR-HLA and TCR-CMV co-occurrence, with a repertoire-size bias correction applied to the TCR pairs. False discovery rates were estimated in a later analysis by permuting HLA or CMV assignments 20 times. A later analysis grouped co-occurring TCRs with DBSCAN, adding TCRdist sequence similarity when clustering within HLA-allele-positive subsets. Repertoires with fewer than 30,000 or more than 120,000 public chains were left out of co-occurrence clustering, as were about 5 repertoires with anomalous nucleotide sharing. Sourced from immuneACCESS, this table was stored by TCRdb with only in-frame sequences that have V and J called. A share of the clones is absent; for the studies checked, an unresolved V gene accounts for under half, and the remainder has no known explanation. D and trimming were read from the DNA, whereas the V and J calls and clone size are those reported in that table. The sample data list 120,000 to 150,000 clones, and approximately 79% of these were observed just once. The ten biggest clones cover 2.5% to 3% of the sample.

This receptor was identified in a woman aged 30 to 39 in good health and CMV-seronegative. The sequenced material came from PBMCs.

The base sequence is TGTTCCAGCAGCTTAGGGGGGGGTAGGGGTCAGGGCACTGAAGCTTTCTTT. It translates to CSSSLGGGRGQGTEAFF. Here the chain combines TRBV7-9 and TRBJ1-1; the D gene is perhaps TRBD1, from 6 matching bases. CDR1 and CDR2, looked up from the germline V gene (reference sequence), are SEHNR and FQNEAQ. Counted from cysteine to phenylalanine, this CDR3 has 17 amino acids. Only the CDR3 part of the read is kept: 51 bases, read in frame from the first base.